These 14 T cell receptor beta chains share one sample of origin, sequenced in a study of monozygotic twins with inflammatory bowel disease. Reanalyzing the 5' RACE reads, TCRdb keeps one entry per CDR3 protein, without DNA. In total, the table holds 300,000 to 400,000 distinct CDR3 sequences. Sequences were obtained from blood. These receptors all stem from a human donor with ulcerative colitis or Crohn's disease, or a healthy co-twin of an affected twin (not recorded which).

J is TRBJ1-5 and V is TRBV4-3. Germline-derived CDR1 and CDR2 are LGHNA and YSLEER. The CDR3 is 16 residues long. CDR3 region: CASSQGFGNSNQPQHF.

The V call is TRBV20-1, the J call TRBJ1-6. The germline CDR1 and CDR2 sequences are DFQATT and SNEGSKA (reference sequence). This CDR3 spans 15 amino acids. CDR3 residues: CSARSRSSYNSPLHF.

This chain's CDR3 is CASSLGPTDEQFF. The chain links TRBV5-1 to TRBJ2-1. Germline loops: CDR1 SGHRS, CDR2 YFSETQ. CDR3 length: 13 amino acids.

The V call is TRBV7-2, the J call TRBJ2-3; with no DNA, the TCRdb D assignment of TRBD2 cannot be verified. Looked up from germline, CDR1 is SGHTA and CDR2 is FQGNSA. This CDR3 has 16 amino acids. The CDR3 loop is CASSGGGTVRADTQYF.

The rearrangement joins TRBV19 to TRBJ2-2; checking the TCRdb D call of TRBD1 is not possible without DNA. This CDR3 has 16 residues. Germline loops: CDR1 LNHDA, CDR2 SQIVND (reference sequence). The CDR3 spells CASSRPGVWNTGELFF.

The J gene is TRBJ1-1, the V gene TRBV5-4; TCRdb's D call, TRBD1, is unchecked because there is no DNA. The germline CDR1 and CDR2 sequences are SGHNT and YYREEE (reference sequence). CDR3 length: 17 amino acids. The chain's CDR3 is CASSLTGTGFRKTEAFF.

The rearrangement links TRBV7-9 to TRBJ2-2. The CDR3 has 15 amino acids. Germline V gene sequence: CDR1 SEHNR, CDR2 FQNEAQ (reference sequence). This CDR3 reads CASSLAGFGTGELFF.

The chain combines TRBV6-4 with TRBJ1-2. CDR1 MRHNA and CDR2 SNTAGT come from the germline V gene. The CDR3 has 14 amino acids. CDR3 region: CASSDEGSNYGYTF.

The chain has TRBV6-5 and TRBJ2-1; the TCRdb call, TRBD2, lacks DNA for checking. The germline V gene has CDR1 MNHEY and CDR2 SVGAGI. This CDR3 is 16 amino acids long. CDR3 residues: CASSYGKRGGPDEQFF.

The chain is built from TRBV4-1 and TRBJ2-5; TCRdb calls TRBD2, which cannot be checked without DNA. The CDR3 is made up of 18 amino acids. CDR1 and CDR2 (germline): MGHRA, YSYEKL. The CDR3: CASSQWGLAGGYQETQYF.

The chain combines TRBV30 with TRBJ2-1; the TCRdb D gene call, TRBD1, has no DNA to confirm it. CDR1 and CDR2 (germline): GTSNPN, SVGIG (reference sequence). The CDR3 spans 15 residues. The chain's CDR3 is CAWSNWTGVYNEQFF. The variable domain in full, completed from reference TRBV30 and TRBJ2-1, reads SQTIHQWPATLVQPVGSPLSLECTVEGTSNPNLYWYRQAAGRGLQLLFYSVGIGQISSEVPQNLSASRPQDRQFILSSKKLLLSDSGFYLCAWSNWTGVYNEQFFGPGTRLTVL.

The chain carries TRBV12-3 or TRBV12-4 and TRBJ2-3; TCRdb proposes TRBD1, but this gene call is untestable without DNA. CDR3 size: 15 residues. The CDR3 reads CASSFPSVGTDTQYF.

J is TRBJ1-1 and V is TRBV7-2; the TRBD1 assignment by TCRdb is unverifiable without DNA. Germline CDR1 reads SGHTA; CDR2 reads FQGNSA. The CDR3 runs to 17 residues. CDR3 amino acids: CASRQNRGRRLNTEAFF.

This chain joins TRBV5-6 and TRBJ2-5; TCRdb's D gene call, TRBD1, goes unchecked for lack of DNA. Germline CDR1 reads SGHDT; CDR2 reads YYEEEE. This CDR3 spans 13 amino acids. This chain's CDR3 is CASSGGGVETQYF.